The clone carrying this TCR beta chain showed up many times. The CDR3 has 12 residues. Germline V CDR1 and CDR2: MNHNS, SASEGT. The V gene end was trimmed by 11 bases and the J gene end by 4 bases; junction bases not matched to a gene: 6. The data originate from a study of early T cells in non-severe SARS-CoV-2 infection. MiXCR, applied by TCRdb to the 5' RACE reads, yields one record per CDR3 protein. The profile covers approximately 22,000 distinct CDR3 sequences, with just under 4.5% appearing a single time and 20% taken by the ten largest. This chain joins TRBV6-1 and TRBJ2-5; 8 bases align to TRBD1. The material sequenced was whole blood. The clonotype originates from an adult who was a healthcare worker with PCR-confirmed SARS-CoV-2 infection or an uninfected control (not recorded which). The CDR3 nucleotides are TGTGCCGGACAGGGTATAGGAGAGACCCAGTACTTC. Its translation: CAGQGIGETQYF.